These 5 T cell receptor beta chains share one sample of origin, sequenced in a study of graft-versus-host responses after intestinal transplantation. Only in-frame clones appear in the TCRdb table, and some are missing; sequencing was by immunoSEQ multiplex PCR. The table shows about 3,200 clones, with more than 85% occurring only once. The sample in question was bone marrow, obtained around 350 days after transplant. These TCRs come from a human patient who received an intestinal transplant, so some T cells may come from the graft donor.

V usage is TRBV13 and J usage is TRBJ1-6; D gene unclear. This CDR3 has 14 residues. V was trimmed by 6 bases and J by 7 bases, leaving 13 bases between them. Germline values: CDR1 PRHDT, CDR2 FYEKMQ (reference sequence). The CDR3 reads CASSLDGVNSPLHF. The DNA for the CDR3 is TGTGCCAGCAGTTTGGACGGCGTAAATTCACCCCTCCACTTT.

V and J are TRBV2 and TRBJ2-6; possible D gene TRBD1, 6 bases. CDR1 is SNHLY and CDR2 is FYNNEI in the germline V gene. V dropped 7 bases and J dropped 0 bases, with 19 bases sitting between them. This CDR3 spans 18 amino acids. CDR3 coding DNA: TGTGCCAGCATGTATCCGGGACACCCAGCCTCTGGGGCCAACGTCCTGACTTTC. This gives the protein CASMYPGHPASGANVLTF.

In this sample, this clone turned up once. V is TRBV6-1 and J is TRBJ1-5, with D tentatively TRBD1 (5 bases). Germline assignment: CDR1 MNHNS and CDR2 SASEGT. The CDR3 has 14 residues. V lost 4 bases and J 4 bases, leaving 11 bases between the germline ends. CDR3 bases: TGTGCCAGCAGTGCAATCCAGGGTAATCAGCCCCAGCATTTT. Translated: CASSAIQGNQPQHF.

CDR3 sequence reads: CASSHQVGSGGDTQYF. CDR3 DNA: TGTGCCAGCAGCCATCAAGTGGGTAGCGGGGGGGATACGCAGTATTTT. The V and J genes are TRBV4-2 and TRBJ2-3; 10 bases match TRBD2. The CDR3 loop spans 16 amino acids. CDR1 and CDR2 from the germline V gene are LGHNA and YNFKEQ. Trimming cost V 3 bases and J 6 bases; bases outside gene matches: 9.

The rearrangement joins TRBV28 to TRBJ1-3; D not resolved. The germline V gene encodes CDR1 MDHEN and CDR2 SYDVKM. This CDR3 is built from 13 residues. Trimming shortened V by 3 bases and J by 1 base, and 4 bases separated the two germline ends. The CDR3, as DNA: TGTGCCAGCAGTTTGAGTTCTGGAAACACCATATATTTT. This sequence encodes CASSLSSGNTIYF.